The entry below describes one TCR beta chain. The entry originates in a study of low-dose radiotherapy and immunotherapy resistance in tumors. Study-level information: Participants in Cohort 2 were given 1 Gy per fraction every two weeks, for 13 Gy over 26 weeks.

First-strand cDNA used TRAV- and TRBV-specific primers, covering alpha and beta chains. The authors amplified TCRs for about 20 PCR cycles with a constant-region primer and a V-primer adapter. TCRdb reprocessed the reads via MiXCR and lists one record per CDR3 protein. Of roughly 16,000 distinct CDR3 sequences in the sample, 70% were seen once. The TCR comes from a human donor with advanced metastatic prostate, ovarian, gallbladder or colorectal cancer (not recorded which). This table probably holds off-target reads from a library built for another chain.

The CDR3 coding sequence is TGTGCCAGCAGCTCTACCCCAAGCGGGCCCAACAATGAGCAGTTCTTC. Residues: CASSSTPSGPNNEQFF. The chain has TRBV11-2 and TRBJ2-1, with D perhaps TRBD2 (6 bases). Deletions cut 4 bases from V and 5 bases from J, with 18 bases between. The CDR3 sequence is 16 residues long. The germline gives CDR1 SGHAT, CDR2 FQNNGV.